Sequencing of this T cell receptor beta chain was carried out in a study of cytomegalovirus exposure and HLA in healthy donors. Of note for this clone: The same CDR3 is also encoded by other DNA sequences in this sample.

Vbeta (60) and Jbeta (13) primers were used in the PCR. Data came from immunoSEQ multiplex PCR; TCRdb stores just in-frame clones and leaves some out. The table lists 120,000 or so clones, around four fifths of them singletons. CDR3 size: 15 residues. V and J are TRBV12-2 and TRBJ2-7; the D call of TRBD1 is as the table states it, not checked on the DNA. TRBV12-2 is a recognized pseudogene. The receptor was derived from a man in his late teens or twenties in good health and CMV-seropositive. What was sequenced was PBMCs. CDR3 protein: CASRFRRDRCYEQYF. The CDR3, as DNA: TGTGCAAGTCGCTTCCGGAGGGACAGATGTTACGAGCAGTACTTC.